Listed below are T cell receptor beta chains from one sample, sequenced in a study of shared clonotypes between healthy human individuals. Method: immunoSEQ multiplex PCR; TCRdb's copy keeps in-frame clones and lacks some. The sample has around 1.6 million clones, 95% to 99% seen once. Sequencing input: naive CD4+ T cells sorted from blood. Every receptor here comes from a man aged 25-45 years in good health. Each CDR3 is given with its conserved first and last residue. The D gene is left open where the match is weak. Only some rows state a clone size, as once, few, many or a class for expanded clones.

>TRBJ2-5|-|-|TRBV11-2
TGTGCCAGCACCAAACCGGCGGAGGGGAGCCAAGAGACCCAGTACTTC
CASTKPAEGSQETQYF
>TRBJ1-4|TRBD1|-|TRBV27
TGTGCCAGCAGTTACAGGGGGAATGAAAAACTGTTTTTT
CASSYRGNEKLFF
>TRBJ1-1|-|-|TRBV11-2
TGTGCCAGCAGCTTAGGGGCGCCCCGATCGAGCCGTGAAGCTTTCTTT
CASSLGAPRSSREAFF
>TRBJ1-1|TRBD1|-|TRBV7-8
TGTGCCAGCAGCCGGAGGGACAGGGTAGATCCCACTGAAGCTTTCTTT
CASSRRDRVDPTEAFF
>TRBJ1-2|-|-|TRBV5-4
TGTGCCAGCAGCTTGGCAACGCGTAACTATGGCTACACCTTC
CASSLATRNYGYTF
>TRBJ2-2|-|-|TRBV11-2
TGTGCCAGCAGCCTGGATATAGGGATCCGAGGGACCGGGGAGCTGTTTTTT
CASSLDIGIRGTGELFF
>TRBJ2-7|-|-|TRBV7-8
TGTGCCAGCAGCTTAGCGGCAGGGAAGGATAACGAGCAGTACTTC
CASSLAAGKDNEQYF
>TRBJ1-4|-|-|TRBV7-2
TGTGCCAGCAGCCGACCACGACAGGCGATTAATGAAAAACTGTTTTTT
CASSRPRQAINEKLFF
>TRBJ2-7|-|once|TRBV5-1
TGCGCCAGCAGTAATGGGGTGGGGGACGAGCAGTACTTC
CASSNGVGDEQYF
>TRBJ2-7|-|once|TRBV6-5
TGTGCCAGCAGACAATCAGGGGCCCACGAGCAGTACTTC
CASRQSGAHEQYF
>TRBJ2-1|TRBD2|-|TRBV11-2
TGTGCCAGCAGCCTAGGCAGCGGGAGTCGGAATGAGCAGTTCTTC
CASSLGSGSRNEQFF
>TRBJ1-1|TRBD1|few|TRBV29-1
TGCAGCGTTACAGGGGACCCGAACACTGAAGCTTTCTTT
CSVTGDPNTEAFF
>TRBJ2-1|-|-|TRBV7-6
TGTGCCAGCAGCTTATCTCCCCCGGGGCCCAATGAGCAGTTCTTC
CASSLSPPGPNEQFF
>TRBJ2-5|-|-|TRBV25-1
TGTGCCAGCAGTGAATCTGGGGGTGGAGAGACCCAGTACTTC
CASSESGGGETQYF
>TRBJ2-1|-|-|TRBV29-1
TGCAGCGTTCGCAATAGCTCCTACAATGAGCAGTTCTTC
CSVRNSSYNEQFF
>TRBJ2-5|TRBD2|-|TRBV4-3
TGCGCCAGCAGTCCACTAGCGGGAGGTATTCAGACCCAGTACTTC
CASSPLAGGIQTQYF
>TRBJ2-5|TRBD2|-|TRBV2
TGTGCCAGCACTTCAGAAGCGGGAGAAGGGGAGACCCAGTACTTC
CASTSEAGEGETQYF
>TRBJ2-1|TRBD2|-|TRBV5-1
TGCGCCAGCAGTCGGGGAGGGGCCTACAATGAGCAGTTCTTC
CASSRGGAYNEQFF
>TRBJ2-5|TRBD1|-|TRBV11-2
TGTGCCAGCAGCCCGACCTTGGGAAATGACAGGGGGCGAGAGACCCAGTACTTC
CASSPTLGNDRGRETQYF
>TRBJ2-2|-|-|TRBV15
TGTGCCACCAGCAGGGGAGGGGGCGCCGGGGAGCTGTTTTTT
CATSRGGGAGELFF
>TRBJ1-1|-|-|TRBV25-1
TGTGCCAGCAGTGAATACATAGGTCAGTCTGAAGCTTTCTTT
CASSEYIGQSEAFF
>TRBJ2-3|-|-|TRBV18
TGTGCCAGCTCACCGCAAGTACTAGATACGCAGTATTTT
CASSPQVLDTQYF
>TRBJ2-5|TRBD2|-|TRBV5-1
TGCGCCAGCAGCTTGGTTTACGGGACTAGCGGGAGGGAAGGGGAGACCCAGTACTTC
CASSLVYGTSGREGETQYF